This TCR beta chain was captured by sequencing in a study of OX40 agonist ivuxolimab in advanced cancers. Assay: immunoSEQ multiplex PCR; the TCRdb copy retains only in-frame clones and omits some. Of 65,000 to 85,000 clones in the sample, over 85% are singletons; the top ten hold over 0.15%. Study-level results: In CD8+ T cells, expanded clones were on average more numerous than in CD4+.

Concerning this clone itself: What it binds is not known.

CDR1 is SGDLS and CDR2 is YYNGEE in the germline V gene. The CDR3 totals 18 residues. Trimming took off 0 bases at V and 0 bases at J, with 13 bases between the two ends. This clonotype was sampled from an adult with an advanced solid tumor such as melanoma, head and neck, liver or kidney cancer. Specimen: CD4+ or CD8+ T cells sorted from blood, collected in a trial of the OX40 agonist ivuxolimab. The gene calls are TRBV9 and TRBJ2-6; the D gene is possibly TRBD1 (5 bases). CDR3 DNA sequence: TGTGCCAGCAGCGTAGAAGGCAGGGTGAGCTCTGGGGCCAACGTCCTGACTTTC. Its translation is CASSVEGRVSSGANVLTF.